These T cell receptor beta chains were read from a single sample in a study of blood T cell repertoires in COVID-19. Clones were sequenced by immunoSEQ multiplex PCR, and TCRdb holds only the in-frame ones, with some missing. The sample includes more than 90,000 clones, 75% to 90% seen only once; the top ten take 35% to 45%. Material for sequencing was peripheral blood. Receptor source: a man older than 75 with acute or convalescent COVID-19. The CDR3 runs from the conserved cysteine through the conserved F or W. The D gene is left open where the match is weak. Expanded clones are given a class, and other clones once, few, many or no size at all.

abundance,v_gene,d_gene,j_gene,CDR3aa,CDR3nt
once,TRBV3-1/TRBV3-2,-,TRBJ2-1,CASSQGLGVGDEQFF,TGTGCCAGCAGCCAAGGACTAGGGGTAGGTGATGAGCAGTTCTTC
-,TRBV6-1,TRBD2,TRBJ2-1,CASSLAGTYNEQFF,TGTGCCAGCAGTCTAGCGGGAACCTACAATGAGCAGTTCTTC
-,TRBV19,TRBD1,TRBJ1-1,CASNVDRVNTEAFF,TGTGCCAGTAATGTGGACAGGGTGAACACTGAAGCTTTCTTT
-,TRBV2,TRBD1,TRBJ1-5,CASRPSGTGTRNQPQHF,TGTGCCAGCAGACCTTCCGGGACAGGGACCCGCAATCAGCCCCAGCATTTT
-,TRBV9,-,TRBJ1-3,CASSRTYGNTIYF,TGTGCCAGCAGTAGAACCTACGGAAACACCATATATTTT
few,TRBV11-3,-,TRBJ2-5,CASSTAGETQYF,TGTGCCAGCAGCACAGCGGGAGAGACCCAGTACTTC
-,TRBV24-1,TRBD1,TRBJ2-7,CATSSRTGARSYEQYF,TGTGCCACCAGCAGTAGGACAGGAGCCCGATCCTACGAGCAGTACTTC
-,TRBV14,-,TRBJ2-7,CASSPTGPTGEQYF,TGTGCCAGCAGCCCCACAGGGCCCACGGGCGAGCAGTACTTC
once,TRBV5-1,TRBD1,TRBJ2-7,CASSNDRAYEQYF,TGCGCCAGCAGCAATGACAGGGCCTACGAGCAGTACTTC
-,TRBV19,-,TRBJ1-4,CASSIRTVNEKLFF,TGTGCCAGTAGTATTCGGACAGTTAATGAAAAACTGTTTTTT
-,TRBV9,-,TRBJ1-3,CASSVEQGPGNTIYF,TGTGCCAGCAGCGTAGAGCAGGGCCCGGGAAACACCATATATTTT
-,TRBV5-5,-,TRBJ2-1,CASSPEGRPYNEQFF,TGTGCCAGCAGCCCGGAGGGCCGCCCCTACAATGAGCAGTTCTTC
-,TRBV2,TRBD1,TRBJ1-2,CASSAGQGTYGYTF,TGTGCCAGCAGTGCGGGACAGGGGACCTATGGCTACACCTTC
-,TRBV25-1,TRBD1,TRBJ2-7,CATYQTGDTYEQYF,TGTGCCACCTACCAGACAGGGGATACCTACGAGCAGTACTTC
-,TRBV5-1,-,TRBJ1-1,CASSSPGHPNTEAFF,TGCGCCAGCAGCTCGCCGGGACACCCGAACACTGAAGCTTTCTTT
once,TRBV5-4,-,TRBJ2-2,CASSLEYGELFF,TGTGCCAGCAGCTTGGAATACGGGGAGCTGTTTTTT
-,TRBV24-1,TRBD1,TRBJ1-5,CATSKGDSAGQPQHF,TGTGCCACCAGTAAAGGGGACAGCGCAGGACAGCCCCAGCATTTT
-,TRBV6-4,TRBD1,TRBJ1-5,CASSEGQPEQRYSNQPQHF,TGTGCCAGCAGCGAGGGACAGCCTGAACAACGTTATAGCAATCAGCCCCAGCATTTT
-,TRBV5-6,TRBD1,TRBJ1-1,CASSLTGQGSTEAFF,TGTGCCAGCAGCTTGACAGGACAGGGTTCCACTGAAGCTTTCTTT
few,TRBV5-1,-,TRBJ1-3,CASSLASSSGNTIYF,TGCGCCAGCAGCTTGGCGTCCAGCTCTGGAAACACCATATATTTT
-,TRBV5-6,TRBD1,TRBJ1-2,CASSGGTSGTGYGYTF,TGTGCCAGCAGCGGGGGGACCTCCGGGACAGGGTATGGCTACACCTTC
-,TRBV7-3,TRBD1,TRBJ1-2,CASSPPGQGDYGYTF,TGTGCCAGCAGCCCGCCGGGACAGGGGGACTATGGCTACACCTTC
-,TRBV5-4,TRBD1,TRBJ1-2,CASSSTGTDYGYTF,TGTGCCAGCAGCTCCACCGGGACAGACTATGGCTACACCTTC
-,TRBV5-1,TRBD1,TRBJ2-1,CASSLGQGGGKQFF,TGCGCCAGCAGCTTGGGACAGGGGGGAGGGAAGCAGTTCTTC
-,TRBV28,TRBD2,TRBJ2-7,CATMGGYEQYF,TGTGCCACCATGGGGGGGTACGAGCAGTACTTC
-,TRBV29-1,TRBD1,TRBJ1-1,CSIYEGASPTEAFF,TGCAGCATATATGAGGGGGCCTCTCCCACTGAAGCTTTCTTT
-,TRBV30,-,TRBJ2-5,CAWKTQGQETQYF,TGTGCCTGGAAGACCCAGGGGCAAGAGACCCAGTACTTC
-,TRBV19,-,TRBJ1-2,CASSIDQGSKSSNYGYTF,TGTGCCAGTAGTATAGACCAGGGCTCAAAATCCTCTAACTATGGCTACACCTTC
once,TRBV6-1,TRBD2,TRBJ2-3,CASSLREAITDTQYF,TGTGCCAGCAGTTTGCGGGAGGCAATCACAGATACGCAGTATTTT
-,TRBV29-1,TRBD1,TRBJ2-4,CSVLGQGVLNIQYF,TGCAGCGTTCTGGGACAGGGAGTTCTAAACATTCAGTACTTC
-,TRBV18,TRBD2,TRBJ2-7,CASSPLTPTSGRRLEQYF,TGTGCCAGCTCACCACTAACACCTACTAGCGGGAGGAGGTTGGAGCAGTACTTC
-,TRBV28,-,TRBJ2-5,CASSLRASRQETQYF,TGTGCCAGCAGTTTACGAGCTAGCCGACAAGAGACCCAGTACTTC
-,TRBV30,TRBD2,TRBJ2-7,CAWSTSGRKEQYF,TGTGCCTGGAGCACTAGCGGGAGGAAAGAGCAGTACTTC